The rows below give T cell receptor beta chains drawn from one sample of a study of identical twins. TCRdb processed the 5' RACE reads anew with MiXCR; each CDR3 protein has one entry. The sample holds 510,000 or so distinct CDR3 sequences; roughly 15% are singletons and the top ten take roughly 0.42%. These sequences were also reported in another study, on yellow fever vaccine responses in identical twins.

The sequenced material came from CD4+ T cells sorted from blood. The receptors were gathered from a woman aged 18-30 years in good health. Both conserved end residues are part of each CDR3. Each record gives: CDR3 protein, CDR3 DNA, clone size, V gene, J gene, D gene. A D gene is named only where the DNA matches it firmly. Clone size is not always given. Where it is, it says once, few, many or a class for expanded clones.

CASSTQRGGQETQYF	TGTGCCAGCAGCACTCAGCGGGGGGGCCAGGAGACCCAGTACTTC	few	TRBV11-2	TRBJ2-5	TRBD2
CASSRTLRKEKLFF	TGCGCCAGCAGCAGGACCCTACGTAAGGAAAAACTGTTTTTT	few	TRBV5-1	TRBJ1-4	.
CAISVKETQYF	TGTGCCATCAGTGTTAAAGAGACCCAGTACTTC	.	TRBV10-3	TRBJ2-5	.
CASSGYQETQYF	TGTGCCAGCAGTGGATACCAAGAGACCCAGTACTTC	many	TRBV25-1	TRBJ2-5	.
CASSASISYEQYF	TGTGCCAGCAGCGCTTCGATTTCCTACGAGCAGTACTTC	many	TRBV12-3/TRBV12-4	TRBJ2-7	.
CASSVSGGTTDTQYF	TGCGCCAGCAGTGTTAGCGGGGGGACCACAGATACGCAGTATTTT	few	TRBV10-1	TRBJ2-3	TRBD2
CASSLAGGVPSTKQYF	TGTGCCAGCAGTTTGGCCGGCGGGGTCCCGTCTACGAAGCAGTACTTC	few	TRBV27	TRBJ2-7	.
CSVEDGDYYTDTQYF	TGCAGCGTTGAAGATGGGGACTACTACACAGATACGCAGTATTTT	.	TRBV29-1	TRBJ2-3	TRBD2
CSVGYGAGDIDTQYF	TGCAGCGTTGGTTATGGGGCCGGTGATATAGATACGCAGTATTTT	many	TRBV29-1	TRBJ2-3	.
CASSSTTEQYF	TGTGCCAGCAGTTCCACAACCGAGCAGTACTTC	.	TRBV27	TRBJ2-7	.
CASSSTGQGFSYEQYF	TGTGCCAGCAGCTCCACCGGACAGGGTTTTTCCTACGAGCAGTACTTC	few	TRBV7-9	TRBJ2-7	TRBD1
CASSYGTGTTDTQYF	TGTGCCAGCAGTTACGGGACAGGGACCACAGATACGCAGTATTTT	few	TRBV6-5	TRBJ2-3	TRBD1
CATSIDRGRETQYF	TGTGCCACCAGCATCGACAGGGGGCGGGAGACCCAGTACTTC	.	TRBV15	TRBJ2-5	TRBD1
CSAKRNPNTEAFF	TGCAGTGCTAAACGCAATCCGAACACTGAAGCTTTCTTT	.	TRBV20-1	TRBJ1-1	.
CASSGTRAYNEQFF	TGCGCCAGCAGCGGGACTAGGGCGTACAATGAGCAGTTCTTC	.	TRBV5-1	TRBJ2-1	TRBD2
CASLPRQGWWKAGDPYEQYF	TGTGCCTCACTTCCTAGGCAGGGGTGGTGGAAAGCGGGAGACCCCTACGAGCAGTACTTC	.	TRBV2	TRBJ2-7	TRBD2
CASSLRPAQRGEKLFF	TGTGCCAGCTCCCTTAGACCCGCCCAAAGGGGAGAAAAACTGTTTTTT	.	TRBV18	TRBJ1-4	.
CATSALPGTGELFF	TGTGCCACCAGTGCCCTGCCGGGGACCGGGGAGCTGTTTTTT	.	TRBV24-1	TRBJ2-2	.
CASSFSLAGGPRF	TGTGCCAGCAGCTTTTCGCTAGCGGGGGGGCCGAGGTTC	.	TRBV7-2	TRBJ2-5	TRBD2
CASSASSGPEQPQHF	TGTGCCAGCAGTGCATCCTCAGGGCCGGAGCAGCCCCAGCATTTT	many	TRBV6-1	TRBJ1-5	.
CASSQVPRDSYEQYF	TGCGCCAGCAGCCAAGTCCCCCGGGACAGCTACGAGCAGTACTTC	.	TRBV4-1	TRBJ2-7	TRBD1
CASSYGQGHSPLHF	TGTGCCAGCAGTTACGGCCAGGGGCACTCACCCCTCCACTTT	many	TRBV6-5	TRBJ1-6	.
CSVGRGPQETQYF	TGCAGCGTTGGACGGGGACCCCAGGAGACCCAGTACTTC	.	TRBV29-1	TRBJ2-5	.
CASSLSSGRAQETQYF	TGTGCCAGCAGTTTAAGCAGCGGGAGGGCCCAGGAGACCCAGTACTTC	few	TRBV12-3/TRBV12-4	TRBJ2-5	TRBD2
CSAPPSTGGNQPQHF	TGCAGTGCTCCTCCTTCTACAGGAGGCAATCAGCCCCAGCATTTT	few	TRBV20-1	TRBJ1-5	.
CASSSGTGGLLFYGYTF	TGTGCCAGCAGCTCAGGGACAGGGGGCCTACTATTCTATGGCTACACCTTC	.	TRBV7-9	TRBJ1-2	TRBD1
CASTEGRVKGRGELFF	TGTGCCAGCACCGAGGGGAGGGTCAAGGGCCGCGGGGAGCTGTTTTTT	few	TRBV6-1	TRBJ2-2	TRBD2
CASSFGQGGQETQYF	TGTGCCAGCAGTTTTGGACAGGGTGGACAAGAGACCCAGTACTTC	.	TRBV28	TRBJ2-5	TRBD1
CSASSSLNNEQFF	TGCAGTGCTAGTTCTTCTCTTAATAATGAGCAGTTCTTC	.	TRBV20-1	TRBJ2-1	.
CASKKDRYNEQFF	TGTGCCAGCAAGAAAGACAGATACAATGAGCAGTTCTTC	few	TRBV6-1	TRBJ2-1	.
CASSGFRVQETQYF	TGTGCCAGCAGTGGCTTCAGGGTCCAAGAGACCCAGTACTTC	few	TRBV6-1	TRBJ2-5	.
CASSLARTPTEAFF	TGTGCCAGCAGCTTAGCGCGCACGCCGACTGAAGCTTTCTTT	few	TRBV7-9	TRBJ1-1	.
CAISSARDTAQETQYF	TGTGCCATCAGTTCTGCGAGGGACACTGCCCAAGAGACCCAGTACTTC	few	TRBV10-3	TRBJ2-5	.
CASSLFSNTGELFF	TGCGCCAGCAGCTTGTTCTCGAACACCGGGGAGCTGTTTTTT	many	TRBV5-1	TRBJ2-2	.
CASSPRDREAFF	TGTGCCAGCAGTCCCAGGGACAGGGAAGCTTTCTTT	few	TRBV7-9	TRBJ1-1	TRBD1
CRTSGGVEQFF	TGCAGAACTAGCGGGGGTGTGGAGCAGTTCTTC	.	TRBV20-1	TRBJ2-1	TRBD2
CATSDLRSNEQFF	TGTGCCACCAGTGATCTTAGATCCAATGAGCAGTTCTTC	.	TRBV24-1	TRBJ2-1	.
CASSVARTGYNEQFF	TGTGCCAGCAGCGTAGCCCGGACAGGGTACAATGAGCAGTTCTTC	few	TRBV9	TRBJ2-1	TRBD1
CASSLVVSSYGYTF	TGTGCCAGCAGCTTAGTGGTCAGCAGCTATGGCTACACCTTC	.	TRBV7-9	TRBJ1-2	.
CASSDSRRGLDTQYF	TGTGCCAGCAGTGACTCTCGTAGGGGGCTTGATACGCAGTATTTT	few	TRBV2	TRBJ2-3	TRBD1
CASSQWGNEQFF	TGTGCCAGCAGCCAGTGGGGGAATGAGCAGTTCTTC	.	TRBV21-1	TRBJ2-1	.
CASSQLNTEAFF	TGTGCCAGCAGCCAACTGAACACTGAAGCTTTCTTT	many	TRBV3-1	TRBJ1-1	.
CASTLPVEGSYEQYF	TGTGCCAGCACTTTACCCGTTGAGGGGTCCTACGAGCAGTACTTC	.	TRBV27	TRBJ2-7	.
CASSSTGQGVEKAFF	TGCGCCAGCAGCTCTACGGGACAGGGGGTAGAGAAAGCTTTCTTT	few	TRBV5-1	TRBJ1-1	TRBD1
CASRRAGAYTEAFF	TGTGCCAGCAGGAGAGCAGGGGCTTACACTGAAGCTTTCTTT	few	TRBV6-2/TRBV6-3	TRBJ1-1	.
CASSQTRLTEAFF	TGTGCCAGCAGCCAGACCCGGTTGACTGAAGCTTTCTTT	few	TRBV7-8	TRBJ1-1	.
CASSQLWGRDTGELFF	TGTGCCAGCAGCCAACTATGGGGCAGGGACACCGGGGAGCTGTTTTTT	.	TRBV3-1	TRBJ2-2	.
CSVELGAGVNEQFF	TGCAGCGTTGAATTGGGGGCTGGTGTCAATGAGCAGTTCTTC	few	TRBV29-1	TRBJ2-1	.
CATSRDLRLGNEQYF	TGTGCCACCAGCAGAGATCTTAGACTCGGGAACGAGCAGTACTTC	few	TRBV15	TRBJ2-7	.
CSAKAPGLAGGRSPDTQYF	TGCAGTGCTAAAGCTCCGGGCTTAGCGGGGGGGCGGTCCCCAGATACGCAGTATTTT	.	TRBV20-1	TRBJ2-3	TRBD2
CASSDRGRSPLHF	TGTGCCAGCAGTGACAGGGGAAGATCACCCCTCCACTTT	few	TRBV6-1	TRBJ1-6	.
CAISGLAATGELFF	TGTGCCATCAGTGGGCTAGCGGCGACCGGGGAGCTGTTTTTT	few	TRBV10-3	TRBJ2-2	TRBD2
CASTFWQNPRNHFRCQVQYF	TGTGCCAGCACCTTCTGGCAGAACCCCCGCAACCACTTCCGCTGTCAAGTCCAGTACTTC	few	TRBV28	TRBJ2-5	.